The entry below describes one TCR beta chain. The antigen is undetermined. The source of the sample is a study of vaccination and CD4 T cells after COVID-19. Overall study context: With a range of 35 to 161, the median interval from diagnosis to drawing post-COVID samples was approximately 91 days.

There are 17 residues in the CDR3. Germline assignment: CDR1 MDHEN and CDR2 SYDVKM. Trimming left V 5 bases short and J 2 bases short, with 19 bases between. Once obtained from cultured CD4+ T cells, the DNA was sequenced using the Oncomine TCR Beta short-read assay. One entry per CDR3 protein results from TCRdb running MiXCR on the PCR reads. The table has some 21,000 distinct CDR3 sequences, approximately 41% seen once. Time point here: late sampling 161 to 241 days after vaccination in a few convalescent patients. This sample's treatment: approximately nine-day PBMC culture with coronavirus spike peptide pools or control peptides (ViraFEST assay). Having spent less than 12 days in culture, CD4+ T cells were then isolated by negative selection.

V is TRBV28 and J is TRBJ2-1; D perhaps matches TRBD2 (6 bases). The sequence came from a human donor who had recovered from COVID-19. The sample consisted of CD4+ T cells from blood, cultured in vitro, taken about 7 months after SARS-CoV-2 vaccination. The CDR3: CASSGTGVIGPYNEQFF. Here the CDR3 DNA reads TGTGCCAGCAGTGGGACGGGGGTAATAGGCCCCTACAATGAGCAGTTCTTC.